These 4 T cell receptor beta chains share one sample of origin, sequenced in a study of cytomegalovirus exposure and HLA in healthy donors (dated by TCRdb to about 2017). Library construction relied on the immunoSEQ multiplex PCR assay. The multiplex PCR relied on a mix of 60 forward primers for TCR Vbeta segments and 13 reverse primers for TCR Jbeta segments. What TCRdb holds here is the immuneACCESS table cut down to in-frame rearrangements. Part of the clones is not present; checked against another copy, under half of the missing clones reflect an unresolved V gene, and the others are unexplained. This sample's records show 45,000 to 60,000 clones. The ten largest account for roughly 7.1% of the sample. Sample: PBMCs. The receptors were sampled from a woman between 40 and 50 years old in good health and CMV-seronegative.

The rearrangement uses TRBV4-3 and TRBJ2-7; D unresolved. The CDR3 is made up of 13 amino acids. V was cut by 3 bases and J by 6 bases, with 12 bases left in between. Looked up from germline, CDR1 is LGHNA and CDR2 is YSLEER. CDR3 loop: CASSQTVVTEQYF. CDR3 nucleotide sequence: TGCGCCAGCAGCCAGACTGTGGTTACCGAGCAGTACTTC.

The genes are TRBV12-2 and TRBJ2-5; TRBD2, the D gene given by the table, was not confirmed from the DNA. TRBV12-2 constitutes a pseudogene. CDR3 size: 17 residues. The CDR3: CASRKGILEPERETQYF. As DNA, the CDR3 is TGTGCAAGTCGTAAGGGAATACTAGAACCGGAGAGAGAGACCCAGTACTTC.

V gene TRBV6-5 combines with J gene TRBJ1-6; the D gene is possibly TRBD1 (5 bases). Germline V gene data show CDR1 as MNHEY and CDR2 as SVGAGI. The CDR3 runs 14 residues. Trimming cost V 7 bases and J 10 bases, with 17 bases left between them. In DNA form, the CDR3 reads TGTGCCAGCAACCCCAGACGTTCAGGGTCACCCCTCCACTTT. The encoded protein is CASNPRRSGSPLHF.

The V and J genes are TRBV5-8 and TRBJ2-1, with D perhaps TRBD1 (6 bases). There are 17 residues in the CDR3. Per germline, CDR1 SGHTS and CDR2 YDEGEE. V dropped 0 bases and J dropped 3 bases, with 16 bases sitting between them. The DNA of the CDR3 is TGTGCCAGCAGCTTGGTTCTGGGACAAGTTAACTACAATGAGCAGTTCTTC. It is translated as CASSLVLGQVNYNEQFF.